This T cell receptor (beta chain) was identified during a study of T cells after yellow fever vaccination. On the study more broadly: Low-cell-number fractions underwent preparation using SMART-Seq v4 Ultra Low Input.

A universal primer site and UMIs were added as TCR cDNA was made by 5'RACE template switching. TCRdb recomputed calls from the 5' RACE reads with MiXCR, one row per CDR3 protein. Here the sample spans fewer than 650,000 distinct CDR3 sequences, about a fifth being singletons. Notes on this clonotype: Its target is unknown.

Trimming removed 2 bases from V and 1 base from J, with 17 bases in between. This CDR3 is 17 amino acids long. Germline CDR1 reads LGHDT; CDR2 reads YNNKEL (reference sequence). The study, taken as a whole, reports: Re-detected after boosting: most primary clones, 96% of CD4 and roughly 90% of CD8. Shared CD4/CD8 clonotypes were a small share, likely from convergent recombination.

Sequencing used PBMCs, obtained 21 days after the first yellow fever vaccination. This sequence joins TRBV3-1 and TRBJ1-1; D is undetermined. The clonotype was recovered from a man younger than 35 who received the YFV17D yellow fever vaccine. The CDR3 region is CASSQTRVGIKNTEAFF. The CDR3 coding sequence is TGTGCCAGCAGCCAAACGCGGGTCGGGATAAAGAACACTGAAGCTTTCTTT.